The 8 T cell receptor beta chains below come from one sample, sequenced in a study of shared clonotypes between healthy human individuals (dated by TCRdb to the early 2020s). The library relied on the immunoSEQ multiplex PCR assay. What TCRdb holds here is the immuneACCESS table cut down to in-frame rearrangements. Part of the clones is not present; checked against another copy, under half of the missing clones reflect an unresolved V gene, and the others are unexplained. The sample contains roughly 770,000 clones, just over 95% of them found a single time. About 0.25% of the sample is taken by the ten largest. CD8 naive samples were CD45RO-negative cells positively selected for CCR7, giving a CD45RA+CCR7+ population that excluded TemRA cells. The sample taken for sequencing was naive CD8+ T cells sorted from blood. Interpreted using the paper, the cell subset or site label stands for: CD45RA+CCR7+. These receptors were taken from a man aged 25-45 years in good health.

This chain links TRBV5-1 with TRBJ2-7; TRBD1 aligns across 9 bases. CDR3 length: 16 amino acids. Germline loops: CDR1 SGHRS, CDR2 YFSETQ. V dropped 2 bases and J dropped 3; count of bases not matched to a gene: 9. The CDR3 bases are TGCGCCAGCAGCTTCACCCGGACAGGGGCCCTCTACGAGCAGTACTTC. Translated: CASSFTRTGALYEQYF.

The V call is TRBV27, the J call TRBJ2-7, with D tentatively TRBD1 or TRBD2 (6 bases each). The germline V and J ends were trimmed by 5 bases and 3 bases, with 14 bases remaining between them. Germline CDR1 MNHEY, CDR2 SMNVEV (reference sequence). The CDR3 extends over 14 amino acids. The CDR3, as DNA: TGTGCCAGCAGTCAAGGCGGAGGGGGCTACGAGCAGTACTTC. Its translation: CASSQGGGGYEQYF.

The chain couples TRBV29-1 to TRBJ1-1, with 10 bases matching TRBD1. Looked up from germline, CDR1 is SQVTM and CDR2 is ANQGSEA. V lost 5 bases to trimming and J lost 7 bases; unmatched junction nucleotides: 7. The CDR3 is 13 residues long. The chain's CDR3 is CSVMTGGDVEAFF. The DNA for the CDR3 is TGCAGCGTTATGACAGGGGGCGACGTTGAAGCTTTCTTT. The full variable domain, in which reference TRBV29-1 and TRBJ1-1 provide the parts outside the CDR3, is SAVISQKPSRDICQRGTSLTIQCQVDSQVTMMFWYRQQPGQSLTLIATANQGSEATYESGFVIDKFPISRPNLTFSTLTVSNMSPEDSSIYLCSVMTGGDVEAFFGQGTRLTVV.

The V call is TRBV30, the J call TRBJ2-7; TRBD2 might be the D (6 bases). Looked up from germline, CDR1 is GTSNPN and CDR2 is SVGIG (reference sequence). Trimming removed 4 bases at V and 3 bases at J, with 13 bases between. The CDR3 contains 13 residues. This chain's CDR3 is CAWNRGSGYEQYF. The CDR3 DNA sequence: TGTGCCTGGAATCGGGGGTCGGGCTACGAGCAGTACTTC.

The chain carries TRBV2 and TRBJ2-7; D is undetermined. The CDR3 runs to 15 residues. Germline-derived CDR1 and CDR2 are SNHLY and FYNNEI. V was pared by 1 base and J by 0 bases, with 10 bases between. CDR3 DNA: TGTGCCAGCAGTGAAGTGGCGGTACTCTCCTACGAGCAGTACTTC. Translation gives CASSEVAVLSYEQYF.

V and J are TRBV28 and TRBJ2-7; no definite D call. In germline, CDR1 is MDHEN, CDR2 SYDVKM. V lost 4 bases to trimming and J lost 5 bases, with 12 bases between them. The CDR3 extends over 13 amino acids. For the CDR3, the DNA is TGTGCCAGCAGTTCAGATCCCTTGGACGAGCAGTACTTC. Encoded protein: CASSSDPLDEQYF.

The CDR3 nucleotides read TGTGCCAGCAGCACCGACCAACGTTCAGGCGAGCAGTACTTC. It specifies CASSTDQRSGEQYF. The chain employs TRBV5-6 and TRBJ2-7; D unclear. Trimming took 4 bases from V and 6 from J, leaving 17 bases between them. The CDR3 runs to 14 residues. Germline CDR1 and CDR2: SGHDT and YYEEEE.

The chain combines TRBV7-9 with TRBJ2-7; tentatively, D is TRBD2 (5 bases). Trimming left V 4 bases short and J 6 bases short, with 13 bases between. This CDR3 has 13 residues. From germline, CDR1 is SEHNR and CDR2 FQNEAQ (reference sequence). CDR3 amino acids: CASSSWRLSEQYF. The CDR3 DNA reads TGTGCCAGCAGCTCGTGGAGGTTGTCCGAGCAGTACTTC.